The clone carrying this T cell receptor beta chain has just a few counts. What it binds is not known. These data come from a study of persistence of HIV-infected CD4 T cells. The stimulus was an HIV-1 Gag 15-mer peptide pool, approximately 0.93 ug/peptide/mL. CD40L/CD69 double-negative CD45RO-high memory CD4+ T cells were collected. Germline CDR1 is ENHRY and CDR2 is SYGVKD. Trimming took 0 bases from V and 8 from J, leaving 11 bases between them. CDR3 size: 15 residues. Sequencing used immunoSEQ version 4 in survey mode. Repertoires were generated with immunoSEQ multiplex PCR, while TCRdb's copy carries only in-frame clones and drops some. Of 64,000 or so clones listed, about 69% are singletons.

This receptor was obtained from an adult man with HIV who was CMV-seropositive. The chain couples TRBV10-3 to TRBJ1-6, with D unclear. The sample was CD4+ T cells sorted from PBMCs after roughly 18-hour stimulation, taken from a patient who received antiretroviral therapy. In DNA form, the CDR3 reads TGTGCCATCAGTGAGTCGATGGACCCCCATTCACCCCTCCACTTT. Its translation is CAISESMDPHSPLHF.